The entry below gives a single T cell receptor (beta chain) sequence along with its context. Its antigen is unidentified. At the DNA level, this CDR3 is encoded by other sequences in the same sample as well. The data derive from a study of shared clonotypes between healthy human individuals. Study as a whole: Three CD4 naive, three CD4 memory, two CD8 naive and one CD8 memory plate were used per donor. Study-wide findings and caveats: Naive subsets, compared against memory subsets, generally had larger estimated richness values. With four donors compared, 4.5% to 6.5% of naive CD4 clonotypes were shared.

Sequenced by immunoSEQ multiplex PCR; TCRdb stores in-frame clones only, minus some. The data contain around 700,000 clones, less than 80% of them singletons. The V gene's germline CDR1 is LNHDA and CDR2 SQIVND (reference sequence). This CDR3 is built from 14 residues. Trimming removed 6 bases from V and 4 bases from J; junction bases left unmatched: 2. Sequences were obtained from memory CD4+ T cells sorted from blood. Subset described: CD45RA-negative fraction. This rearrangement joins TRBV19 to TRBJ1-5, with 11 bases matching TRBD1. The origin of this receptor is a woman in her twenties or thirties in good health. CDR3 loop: CASSGTGGNQPQHF. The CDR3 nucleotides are TGTGCCAGTAGCGGGACAGGGGGGAATCAGCCCCAGCATTTT.